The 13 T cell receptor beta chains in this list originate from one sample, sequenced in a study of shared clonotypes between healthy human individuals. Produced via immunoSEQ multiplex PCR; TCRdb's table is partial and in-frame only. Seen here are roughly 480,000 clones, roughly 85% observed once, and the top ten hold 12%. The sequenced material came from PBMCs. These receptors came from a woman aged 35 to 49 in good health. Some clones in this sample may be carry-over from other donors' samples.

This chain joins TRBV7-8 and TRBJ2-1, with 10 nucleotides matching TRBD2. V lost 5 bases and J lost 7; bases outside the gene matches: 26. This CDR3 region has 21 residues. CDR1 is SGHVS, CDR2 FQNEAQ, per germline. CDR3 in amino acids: CASSLPGQGVGASGRVNEQFF. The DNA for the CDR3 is TGTGCCAGCAGCCTCCCCGGCCAGGGGGTAGGAGCTAGCGGGAGAGTAAATGAGCAGTTCTTC.

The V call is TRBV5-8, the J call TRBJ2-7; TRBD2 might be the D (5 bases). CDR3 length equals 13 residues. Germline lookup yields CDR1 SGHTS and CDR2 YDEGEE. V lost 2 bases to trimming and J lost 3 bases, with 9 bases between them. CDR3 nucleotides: TGTGCCAGCAGCTTTAGAGGGTTCTACGAGCAGTACTTC. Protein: CASSFRGFYEQYF. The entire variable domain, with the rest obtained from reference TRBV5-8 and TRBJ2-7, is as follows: EAGVTQSPTHLIKTRGQQATLRCSPISGHTSVYWYQQALGLGLQFLLWYDEGEERNRGNFPPRFSGRQFPNYSSELNVNALELEDSALYLCASSFRGFYEQYFGPGTRLTVT.

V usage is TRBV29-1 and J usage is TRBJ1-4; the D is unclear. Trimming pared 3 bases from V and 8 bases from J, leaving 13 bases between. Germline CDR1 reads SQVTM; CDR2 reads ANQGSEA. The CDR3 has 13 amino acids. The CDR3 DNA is TGCAGCGTTGACGAAGGGCCCGGAGAAAAACTGTTTTTT. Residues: CSVDEGPGEKLFF.

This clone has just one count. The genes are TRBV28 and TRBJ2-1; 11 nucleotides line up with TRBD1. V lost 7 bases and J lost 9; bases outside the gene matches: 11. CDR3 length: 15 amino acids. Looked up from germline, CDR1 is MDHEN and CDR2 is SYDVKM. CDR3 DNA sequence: TGTGCCAGCACCCCCCCGGACAGGGGGCTGGGTGAGCAGTTCTTC. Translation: CASTPPDRGLGEQFF.

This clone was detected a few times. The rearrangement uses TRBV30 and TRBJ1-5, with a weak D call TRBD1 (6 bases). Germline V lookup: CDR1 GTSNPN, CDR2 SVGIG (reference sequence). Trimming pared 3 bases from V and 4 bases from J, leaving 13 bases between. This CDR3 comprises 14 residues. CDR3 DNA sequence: TGTGCCTGGAGCGCCGGGACACAGAATCAGCCCCAGCATTTT. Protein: CAWSAGTQNQPQHF.

In DNA form, the CDR3 reads TGTGCCAGCAGGCCGACAGCTACCTACGAGCAGTACTTC. The encoded protein is CASRPTATYEQYF. This rearrangement joins TRBV6-5 to TRBJ2-7; the D gene is possibly TRBD1 (5 bases). The CDR3 covers 13 residues. CDR1 and CDR2 (germline): MNHEY, SVGAGI. Deletions cut 6 bases from V and 2 bases from J, with 11 bases between.

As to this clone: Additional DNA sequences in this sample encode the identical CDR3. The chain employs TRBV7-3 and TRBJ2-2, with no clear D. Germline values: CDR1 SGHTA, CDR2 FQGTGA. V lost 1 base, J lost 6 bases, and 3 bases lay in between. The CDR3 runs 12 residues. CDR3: CASSLRPGELFF. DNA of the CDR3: TGTGCCAGCAGCTTAAGGCCCGGGGAGCTGTTTTTT. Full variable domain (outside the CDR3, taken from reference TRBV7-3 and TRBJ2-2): GAGVSQTPSNKVTEKGKYVELRCDPISGHTALYWYRQSLGQGPEFLIYFQGTGAADDSGLPNDRFFAVRPEGSVSTLKIQRTERGDSAVYLCASSLRPGELFFGEGSRLTVL.

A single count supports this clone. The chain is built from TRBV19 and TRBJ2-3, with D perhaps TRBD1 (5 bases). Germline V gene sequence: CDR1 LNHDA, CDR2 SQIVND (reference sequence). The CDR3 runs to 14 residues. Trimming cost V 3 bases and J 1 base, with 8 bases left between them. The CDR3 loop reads CASSMDKRTDTQYF. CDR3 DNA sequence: TGTGCCAGTAGTATGGACAAACGCACAGATACGCAGTATTTT. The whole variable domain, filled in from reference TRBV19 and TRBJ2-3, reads DGGITQSPKYLFRKEGQNVTLSCEQNLNHDAMYWYRQDPGQGLRLIYYSQIVNDFQKGDIAEGYSVSREKKESFPLTVTSAQKNPTAFYLCASSMDKRTDTQYFGPGTRLTVL.

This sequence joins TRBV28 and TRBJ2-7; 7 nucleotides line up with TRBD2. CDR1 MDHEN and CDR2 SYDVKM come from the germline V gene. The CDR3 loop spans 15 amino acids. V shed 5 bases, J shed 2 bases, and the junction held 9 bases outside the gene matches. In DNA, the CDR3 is TGTGCCAGCAGTCCCCTAGCGGCCCTAACCTACGAGCAGTACTTC. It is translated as CASSPLAALTYEQYF.

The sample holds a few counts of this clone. CDR3 sequence: CAWRVRGYRTEAFF. The DNA of the CDR3 is TGTGCCTGGAGGGTTCGCGGGTATCGCACTGAAGCTTTCTTT. The rearrangement joins TRBV30 to TRBJ1-1; D gene uncertain. Trimming left V 3 bases short and J 4 bases short, with 15 bases between. The CDR3 runs to 14 residues. Germline V CDR1 and CDR2: GTSNPN, SVGIG (reference sequence).

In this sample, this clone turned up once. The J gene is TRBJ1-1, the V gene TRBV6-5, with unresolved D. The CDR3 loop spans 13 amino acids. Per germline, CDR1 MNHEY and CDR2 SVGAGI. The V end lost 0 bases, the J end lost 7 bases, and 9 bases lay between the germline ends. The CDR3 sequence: CASSYSHRFEAFF. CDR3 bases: TGTGCCAGCAGTTACTCTCACCGTTTTGAAGCTTTCTTT.

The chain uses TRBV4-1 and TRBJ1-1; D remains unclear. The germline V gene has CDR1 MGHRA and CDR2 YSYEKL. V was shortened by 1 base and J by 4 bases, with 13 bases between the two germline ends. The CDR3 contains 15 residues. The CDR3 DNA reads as TGCGCCAGCAGCCAAGTGGGCAGTCACCCCACTGAAGCTTTCTTT. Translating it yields CASSQVGSHPTEAFF.

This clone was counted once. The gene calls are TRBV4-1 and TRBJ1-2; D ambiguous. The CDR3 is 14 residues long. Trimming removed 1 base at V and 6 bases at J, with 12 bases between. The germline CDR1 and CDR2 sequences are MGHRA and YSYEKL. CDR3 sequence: CASSQVGRQDGYTF. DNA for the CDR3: TGCGCCAGCAGCCAAGTTGGCAGGCAGGATGGCTACACCTTC.